This entry features one T cell receptor beta chain sequence. Its target is not known. The germline gene is not matched at one end of the junction; a read error may be the cause. This entry is derived from a study of CD8+CD57+ T cells in acquired aplastic anemia. As for the study in general: Across the sorted CD4+ and CD8+ cells, DNA amounts averaged roughly 3.5 ug. Healthy-donor CD4+ cells averaged roughly 9.8 million reads. General study points: Found in both controls and patients were twenty-nine CD8+ CDR3 sequences. The CD8+ Simpson's diversity of patients and controls was not significantly different.

Investigators profiled TCR beta VDJ and CDR3 from genomic DNA template. TCRdb reanalysed the reads using MiXCR and keeps one entry per CDR3 protein. Here the sample spans 150,000 or so distinct CDR3 sequences, 55% to 80% being singletons. Germline V gene sequence: CDR1 LNHDA, CDR2 SQIVND (reference sequence). This CDR3 has 11 amino acids. This clonotype was sampled from a human donor in good health. The rearrangement links TRBV19 to TRBJ2-1; D could derive from TRBD1 or TRBD2 (5 bases each). Sequenced: sorted CD4+, CD8+, or CD8+CD57+ T cells (not recorded which) from PBMCs. The CDR3, as DNA: TGTGCCAGTAGTATGGGACCCTCCCCCCACTTC. Its translation: CASSMGPSPHF. The complete variable domain, with remaining parts taken from reference TRBV19 and TRBJ2-1, reads DGGITQSPKYLFRKEGQNVTLSCEQNLNHDAMYWYRQDPGQGLRLIYYSQIVNDFQKGDIAEGYSVSREKKESFPLTVTSAQKNPTAFYLCASSMGPSPHFGPGTRLTVL.